This T cell receptor beta chain was sequenced during a study of cytomegalovirus exposure and HLA in healthy donors. On the study more broadly: Falling in the Caucasian-associated ancestry cluster were 80% to 90% of under 500 genotyped donors. Study-wide results and caveats: Several of the most significant clusters appeared, in a later analysis, to be linked to common viral pathogens. Follow-up analysis later connected one missense variant in DCLRE1C with trimming of TCR beta V- and J-genes.

CDR3 length equals 13 residues. From germline, CDR1 is SNHLY and CDR2 FYNNEI. Trimming shortened V by 7 bases and J by 1 base, and 10 bases separated the two germline ends. About this clone: Its antigen remains unidentified.

PCR involved 60 Vbeta and 13 Jbeta primers. Using immunoSEQ multiplex PCR, the repertoire was profiled, and TCRdb retains in-frame clones only, with some absent. This table lists some 72,000 clones. This chain uses TRBV2 with TRBJ1-1, with D hard to call. This clonotype was sampled from a man aged 25-40 years in good health and CMV-seronegative. Sequencing was done on a sample of PBMCs. In DNA form, the CDR3 reads TGTGCCAGCACCGAAGGAGGGAACACTGAAGCTTTCTTT. Protein sequence: CASTEGGNTEAFF.